What follows are 5 T cell receptor beta chains derived from one specimen sequenced in a study of CXCR3-negative and CXCR3-positive naive CD8 T cells. Each TRB cDNA library was prepared by 5' RACE (with UMI labels). From the 5' RACE reads, TCRdb lists one entry per CDR3 protein and no DNA. The data show roughly 41,000 distinct CDR3 sequences, and the top ten clones hold 6.5% to 8.5%. Sequenced: memory CD8+ T cells from blood. These receptors were taken from a human donor in good health. Some clones in this sample may be carry-over from other donors' samples.

V is TRBV4-2 and J is TRBJ2-2; the D call of TRBD2 rests on TCRdb alone, since no DNA is present to check it. CDR3 length: 17 amino acids. From germline, CDR1 is LGHNA and CDR2 YNFKEQ. CDR3 region: CASSQDKRGANTGELFF.

The chain employs TRBV27 and TRBJ1-2; TCRdb gives TRBD1 as the D gene, but with no DNA this cannot be confirmed. The CDR3 is 18 residues long. Per the germline V gene, CDR1 is MNHEY and CDR2 is SMNVEV (reference sequence). This CDR3 is CASSYLPGTGADVYGYTF.

The chain combines TRBV7-9 with TRBJ2-5; TCRdb picks TRBD1, but there is no DNA to check that call. The CDR3 spans 13 residues. Germline CDR1 reads SEHNR; CDR2 reads FQNEAQ (reference sequence). CDR3 in amino acids: CASSLTDQETQYF. Full variable domain (outside the CDR3, taken from reference TRBV7-9 and TRBJ2-5): DTGVSQNPRHKITKRGQNVTFRCDPISEHNRLYWYRQTLGQGPEFLTYFQNEAQLEKSRLLSDRFSAERPKGSFSTLEIQRTEQGDSAMYLCASSLTDQETQYFGPGTRLLVL.

The chain combines TRBV28 with TRBJ2-5; the D call from TCRdb, TRBD2, cannot be confirmed without DNA. Germline V gives CDR1 MDHEN, CDR2 SYDVKM. This CDR3 has 18 residues. This CDR3 is CASSPQWVLEGHGETQYF.

The chain is built from TRBV7-9 and TRBJ2-1; the D call from TCRdb, TRBD2, cannot be confirmed without DNA. Germline CDR1 and CDR2: SEHNR and FQNEAQ (reference sequence). The CDR3 is 18 amino acids. The CDR3 here is CASSPIPLTSGGANEQFF. Full variable domain (remainder filled in from reference TRBV7-9 and TRBJ2-1): DTGVSQNPRHKITKRGQNVTFRCDPISEHNRLYWYRQTLGQGPEFLTYFQNEAQLEKSRLLSDRFSAERPKGSFSTLEIQRTEQGDSAMYLCASSPIPLTSGGANEQFFGPGTRLTVL.